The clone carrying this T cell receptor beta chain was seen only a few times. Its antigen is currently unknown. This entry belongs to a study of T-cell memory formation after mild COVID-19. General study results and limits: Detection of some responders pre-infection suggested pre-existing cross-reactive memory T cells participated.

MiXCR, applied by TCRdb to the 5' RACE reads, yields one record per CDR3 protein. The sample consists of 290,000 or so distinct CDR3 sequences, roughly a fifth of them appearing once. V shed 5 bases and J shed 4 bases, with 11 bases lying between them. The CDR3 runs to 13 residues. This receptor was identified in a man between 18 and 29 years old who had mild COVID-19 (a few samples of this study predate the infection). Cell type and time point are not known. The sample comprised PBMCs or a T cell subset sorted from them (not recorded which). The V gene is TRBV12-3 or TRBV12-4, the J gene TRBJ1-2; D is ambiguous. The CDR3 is CASSPLRFYGYTF. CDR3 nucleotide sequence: TGTGCCAGCAGTCCGCTTAGGTTCTATGGCTACACCTTC.